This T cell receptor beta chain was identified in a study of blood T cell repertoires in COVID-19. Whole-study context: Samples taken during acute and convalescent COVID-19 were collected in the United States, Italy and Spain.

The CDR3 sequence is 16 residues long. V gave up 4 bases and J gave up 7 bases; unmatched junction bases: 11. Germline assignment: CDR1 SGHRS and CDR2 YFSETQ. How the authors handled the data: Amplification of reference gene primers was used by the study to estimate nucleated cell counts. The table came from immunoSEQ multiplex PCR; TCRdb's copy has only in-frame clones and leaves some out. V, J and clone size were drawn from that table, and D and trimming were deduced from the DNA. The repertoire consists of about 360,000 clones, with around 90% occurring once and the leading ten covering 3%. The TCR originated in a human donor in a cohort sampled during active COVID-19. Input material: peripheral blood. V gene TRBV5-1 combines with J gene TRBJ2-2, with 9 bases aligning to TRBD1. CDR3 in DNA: TGCGCCAGCAGCAATCGACAGGGGGGATTGAACGGGGAGCTGTTTTTT. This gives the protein CASSNRQGGLNGELFF.